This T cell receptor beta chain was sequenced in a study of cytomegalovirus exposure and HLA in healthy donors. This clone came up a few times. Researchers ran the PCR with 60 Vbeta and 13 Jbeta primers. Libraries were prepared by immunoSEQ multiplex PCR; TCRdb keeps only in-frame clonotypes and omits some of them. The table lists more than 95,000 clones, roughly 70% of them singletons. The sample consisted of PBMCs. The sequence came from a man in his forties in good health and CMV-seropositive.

The CDR3 loop is CASRLGDRVNTEAFF. The CDR3 bases are TGTGCCAGCAGATTAGGGGACAGGGTGAACACTGAAGCTTTCTTT. The chain links TRBV2 to TRBJ1-1; 9 nucleotides align to TRBD1. Trimming took 6 bases from V and 0 from J; bases not matched to a gene: 5. In germline, CDR1 is SNHLY, CDR2 FYNNEI. This CDR3 is 15 amino acids long.